The rows below give T cell receptor beta chains drawn from one sample of a study of identical twins. TCRdb fed the 5' RACE reads into MiXCR, producing one record per CDR3 protein. Of 350,000 or so distinct CDR3 sequences listed, approximately 10% are singletons. The sample consisted of naive T cells sorted from blood. These receptors were taken from a woman between 50 and 59 years old in good health. Each CDR3 is given with its conserved first and last residue. A D gene is named only where the DNA matches it firmly. Some rows have no size entry. The others give once, few or many, or a class for an expanded clone.

clone_size,d_call,j_call,v_call,cdr3_nt,cdr3_aa
many,-,TRBJ2-7,TRBV5-5,TGTGCCAGCAGCCACGACGGCTACGAGCAGTACTTC,CASSHDGYEQYF
few,TRBD1,TRBJ1-1,TRBV20-1,TGCAGTGCTAGGACAGGGTATCAGATTGAAGCTTTCTTT,CSARTGYQIEAFF
few,-,TRBJ1-4,TRBV6-5,TGTGCCAGCAGCAAGGAGACTTCTAATGAAAAACTGTTTTTT,CASSKETSNEKLFF
-,-,TRBJ1-1,TRBV24-1,TGTGCCACCAGACCAACCGGTACTAACACTGAAGCTTTCTTT,CATRPTGTNTEAFF
many,-,TRBJ2-1,TRBV7-7,TGTGCCAGCAGCTTACAAGCGGCCAGCTCCTACAATGAGCAGTTCTTC,CASSLQAASSYNEQFF
few,-,TRBJ2-7,TRBV25-1,TGTGCCAGCAGCTCGGCCCCGGACAGCTCCTACGAGCAGTACTTC,CASSSAPDSSYEQYF
many,-,TRBJ2-2,TRBV5-1,TGCGCCAGCGCGACGGACCTGAACACCGGGGAGCTGTTTTTT,CASATDLNTGELFF
few,-,TRBJ2-3,TRBV10-3,TGTGCCATCAGCCGAACAAGCACAGATACGCAGTATTTT,CAISRTSTDTQYF
many,-,TRBJ1-4,TRBV5-1,TGCGCCAGCAGCTTGGGGGACACGCCGTTCGTGGAAAAACTGTTTTTT,CASSLGDTPFVEKLFF
-,-,TRBJ1-1,TRBV5-6,TGTGCCAGCAGCTCGGTGACGGGGCGCGGGGCTTTCTTT,CASSSVTGRGAFF
many,TRBD1,TRBJ1-4,TRBV5-1,TGCGCCAGCAGAGCCGGGACAGGGGGTGAAAAACTGTTTTTT,CASRAGTGGEKLFF
few,-,TRBJ2-7,TRBV29-1,TGCAGCGTCCCGCCGGACAGAAGATACGAGCAGTACTTC,CSVPPDRRYEQYF
-,-,TRBJ2-1,TRBV7-6,TGTGCCAGCAGCTCCCAGGGCTATGAGCAGTTCTTC,CASSSQGYEQFF
-,-,TRBJ2-4,TRBV11-2,TGTGCCAGCAGCTTAGGGTGGGGGACAAACATTCAGTACTTC,CASSLGWGTNIQYF
many,-,TRBJ2-3,TRBV24-1,TGTGCCACCAGCTTGACAGATACGCAGTATTTT,CATSLTDTQYF